These T cell receptor beta chains were read from a single sample in a study of cytomegalovirus exposure and HLA in healthy donors. Produced via immunoSEQ multiplex PCR; TCRdb's table is partial and in-frame only. Of over 75,000 clones in the sample, 75% to 90% were seen once. Sequencing used PBMCs. These receptors came from a man between 18 and 29 years old in good health and CMV-seropositive. Each CDR3 is given with its conserved first and last residue. A D gene is named only where the DNA matches it firmly. Clone size, where shown, is once, few, many, or a class for clones that have expanded.

d_gene: .
abundance: .
j_gene: TRBJ2-7
v_gene: TRBV9
CDR3aa: CASSVEGQNYEQYF
CDR3nt: TGTGCCAGCAGCGTAGAAGGACAGAACTACGAGCAGTACTTC

d_gene: TRBD1
abundance: .
j_gene: TRBJ2-2
v_gene: TRBV18
CDR3aa: CASSPPGQGNTGELFF
CDR3nt: TGTGCCAGCTCACCTCCGGGACAGGGCAACACCGGGGAGCTGTTTTTT

d_gene: TRBD1
abundance: .
j_gene: TRBJ2-4
v_gene: TRBV18
CDR3aa: CASSPGQSKNIQYF
CDR3nt: TGTGCCAGCTCACCGGGACAGTCCAAAAACATTCAGTACTTC

d_gene: .
abundance: large
j_gene: TRBJ2-2
v_gene: TRBV5-1
CDR3aa: CASSHGTSGELFF
CDR3nt: TGCGCCAGCAGCCACGGGACATCTGGGGAGCTGTTTTTT

d_gene: .
abundance: .
j_gene: TRBJ1-1
v_gene: TRBV9
CDR3aa: CASSVGGARNTEAFF
CDR3nt: TGTGCCAGCAGCGTTGGCGGGGCGCGGAACACTGAAGCTTTCTTT

d_gene: TRBD1
abundance: .
j_gene: TRBJ2-2
v_gene: TRBV19
CDR3aa: CASSRQGSSANTGELFF
CDR3nt: TGTGCCAGTAGTAGACAGGGTAGTTCGGCGAACACCGGGGAGCTGTTTTTT

d_gene: .
abundance: .
j_gene: TRBJ2-6
v_gene: TRBV5-1
CDR3aa: CASSLREPGANVLTF
CDR3nt: TGCGCCAGCAGCCTCAGGGAACCTGGGGCCAACGTCCTGACTTTC

d_gene: .
abundance: once
j_gene: TRBJ2-3
v_gene: TRBV7-9
CDR3aa: CASSLDRIKYF
CDR3nt: TGTGCCAGCAGCTTAGACAGGATTAAGTATTTT

d_gene: TRBD2
abundance: .
j_gene: TRBJ2-1
v_gene: TRBV11-3
CDR3aa: CASSSSGRAGGNEQFF
CDR3nt: TGTGCCAGCAGCTCTAGCGGGAGGGCCGGGGGCAATGAGCAGTTCTTC

d_gene: TRBD1
abundance: .
j_gene: TRBJ2-2
v_gene: TRBV29-1
CDR3aa: CSVRTGGTGELFF
CDR3nt: TGCAGCGTACGGACAGGGGGCACCGGGGAGCTGTTTTTT

d_gene: .
abundance: .
j_gene: TRBJ1-2
v_gene: TRBV5-4
CDR3aa: CASSPELLVANYGYTF
CDR3nt: TGTGCCAGCAGCCCCGAGCTGCTTGTAGCTAACTATGGCTACACCTTC

d_gene: TRBD2
abundance: .
j_gene: TRBJ2-3
v_gene: TRBV18
CDR3aa: CASSPWTSGSPDTQYF
CDR3nt: TGTGCCAGCTCACCATGGACTAGCGGGAGCCCAGATACGCAGTATTTT

d_gene: .
abundance: .
j_gene: TRBJ2-7
v_gene: TRBV29-1
CDR3aa: CSATRTGFPYEQYF
CDR3nt: TGCAGCGCCACGCGGACGGGGTTCCCCTACGAGCAGTACTTC

d_gene: TRBD2
abundance: .
j_gene: TRBJ2-7
v_gene: TRBV30
CDR3aa: CAWSKPGLATYEQYF
CDR3nt: TGTGCCTGGAGTAAACCGGGACTAGCGACCTACGAGCAGTACTTC

d_gene: .
abundance: .
j_gene: TRBJ1-1
v_gene: TRBV27
CDR3aa: CASSLQGRGTEAFF
CDR3nt: TGTGCCAGCAGTTTGCAGGGGAGAGGAACTGAAGCTTTCTTT

d_gene: TRBD2
abundance: .
j_gene: TRBJ2-2
v_gene: TRBV30
CDR3aa: CAWREGPGELFF
CDR3nt: TGTGCCTGGCGGGAGGGCCCCGGGGAGCTGTTTTTT

d_gene: TRBD2
abundance: .
j_gene: TRBJ2-3
v_gene: TRBV10-2
CDR3aa: CASNLAGGSTDTQYF
CDR3nt: TGCGCCAGCAATTTAGCGGGAGGGAGCACAGATACGCAGTATTTT

d_gene: TRBD1
abundance: .
j_gene: TRBJ2-1
v_gene: TRBV5-4
CDR3aa: CASSPPGQGYNEQFF
CDR3nt: TGTGCCAGCAGCCCTCCGGGACAGGGCTACAATGAGCAGTTCTTC

d_gene: .
abundance: medium-sized
j_gene: TRBJ2-1
v_gene: TRBV28
CDR3aa: CASSAPGLPYNEQFF
CDR3nt: TGTGCCAGCAGCGCACCGGGACTTCCCTACAATGAGCAGTTCTTC

d_gene: TRBD1
abundance: .
j_gene: TRBJ1-2
v_gene: TRBV6-6
CDR3aa: CASQRGRDSHGYTF
CDR3nt: TGTGCCAGCCAGAGAGGGCGGGACAGTCACGGCTACACCTTC

d_gene: .
abundance: .
j_gene: TRBJ1-5
v_gene: TRBV19
CDR3aa: CATQQGDRNQPQHF
CDR3nt: TGTGCCACTCAACAGGGTGATCGCAATCAGCCCCAGCATTTT

d_gene: TRBD1
abundance: once
j_gene: TRBJ2-2
v_gene: TRBV30
CDR3aa: CAWSGQGTGELFF
CDR3nt: TGTGCCTGGAGTGGACAGGGGACCGGGGAGCTGTTTTTT

d_gene: .
abundance: .
j_gene: TRBJ2-1
v_gene: TRBV27
CDR3aa: CASRLASNEQFF
CDR3nt: TGTGCCAGCAGGCTAGCGAGCAATGAGCAGTTCTTC

d_gene: .
abundance: .
j_gene: TRBJ2-7
v_gene: TRBV7-6
CDR3aa: CASSLATGSSYEQYF
CDR3nt: TGTGCCAGCAGCTTAGCTACGGGTTCTTCCTACGAGCAGTACTTC

d_gene: TRBD2
abundance: .
j_gene: TRBJ2-1
v_gene: TRBV6-5
CDR3aa: CASSYSSASGSDEQFF
CDR3nt: TGTGCCAGCAGTTACTCGAGTGCTAGCGGGAGCGATGAGCAGTTCTTC

d_gene: .
abundance: .
j_gene: TRBJ2-3
v_gene: TRBV20-1
CDR3aa: CSAPRADTQYF
CDR3nt: TGCAGTGCTCCTCGGGCAGATACGCAGTATTTT

d_gene: .
abundance: .
j_gene: TRBJ1-1
v_gene: TRBV6-6
CDR3aa: CASRQGNTEAFF
CDR3nt: TGTGCCAGCAGACAGGGGAACACTGAAGCTTTCTTT

d_gene: .
abundance: .
j_gene: TRBJ1-2
v_gene: TRBV30
CDR3aa: CAWSFRVGYTF
CDR3nt: TGTGCCTGGAGTTTCAGGGTTGGCTACACCTTC

d_gene: .
abundance: .
j_gene: TRBJ1-5
v_gene: TRBV10-2
CDR3aa: CASSFGPEPNQPQHF
CDR3nt: TGCGCCAGCAGTTTTGGGCCCGAACCAAATCAGCCCCAGCATTTT

d_gene: TRBD1
abundance: .
j_gene: TRBJ1-1
v_gene: TRBV11-1
CDR3aa: CASSLVHRGRYTEAFF
CDR3nt: TGTGCCAGCAGCTTAGTCCACAGGGGGAGGTACACTGAAGCTTTCTTT

d_gene: .
abundance: once
j_gene: TRBJ2-7
v_gene: TRBV7-8
CDR3aa: CASSLLVWDEQYF
CDR3nt: TGTGCCAGCAGCTTACTAGTGTGGGACGAGCAGTACTTC

d_gene: TRBD1
abundance: .
j_gene: TRBJ1-5
v_gene: TRBV6-5
CDR3aa: CASSPSGQHNQPQHF
CDR3nt: TGTGCCAGCAGCCCATCGGGACAGCACAATCAGCCCCAGCATTTT

d_gene: TRBD1
abundance: .
j_gene: TRBJ2-7
v_gene: TRBV25-1
CDR3aa: CASSGRGQGSYEQYF
CDR3nt: TGTGCCAGCAGTGGCCGCGGACAGGGATCCTACGAGCAGTACTTC

d_gene: TRBD2
abundance: .
j_gene: TRBJ2-7
v_gene: TRBV10-2
CDR3aa: CASSEGSGIYEQYF
CDR3nt: TGCGCCAGCAGTGAGGGCAGCGGGATATACGAGCAGTACTTC

d_gene: TRBD2
abundance: .
j_gene: TRBJ2-1
v_gene: TRBV25-1
CDR3aa: CASRWTSGRNEQFF
CDR3nt: TGTGCCAGCAGGTGGACTAGCGGGAGAAATGAGCAGTTCTTC

d_gene: TRBD1
abundance: .
j_gene: TRBJ1-2
v_gene: TRBV6-6
CDR3aa: CASSRTGAHGYTF
CDR3nt: TGTGCCAGCAGTCGGACAGGGGCTCATGGCTACACCTTC

d_gene: .
abundance: once
j_gene: TRBJ1-2
v_gene: TRBV10-3
CDR3aa: CAISESTASMAYGYTF
CDR3nt: TGTGCCATCAGTGAGTCGACAGCCTCTATGGCGTATGGCTACACCTTC

d_gene: .
abundance: .
j_gene: TRBJ2-7
v_gene: TRBV6-5
CDR3aa: CASSYSSISYEQYF
CDR3nt: TGTGCCAGCAGTTACTCATCCATCTCCTACGAGCAGTACTTC

d_gene: TRBD1
abundance: .
j_gene: TRBJ2-3
v_gene: TRBV9
CDR3aa: CASSGTGLTGDTQYF
CDR3nt: TGTGCCAGCAGCGGGACAGGGTTAACGGGAGATACGCAGTATTTT

d_gene: TRBD1
abundance: few
j_gene: TRBJ1-2
v_gene: TRBV7-9
CDR3aa: CASSLEGQGNYGYTF
CDR3nt: TGTGCCAGCAGCTTAGAGGGACAGGGTAACTATGGCTACACCTTC

d_gene: TRBD2
abundance: .
j_gene: TRBJ2-7
v_gene: TRBV4-2
CDR3aa: CASSTQTSGAYEQYF
CDR3nt: TGTGCCAGCAGCACGCAGACTAGCGGAGCCTACGAGCAGTACTTC

d_gene: TRBD2
abundance: .
j_gene: TRBJ2-7
v_gene: TRBV6-5
CDR3aa: CASRTLAGGTYEQYF
CDR3nt: TGTGCCAGCAGGACATTGGCGGGAGGGACCTACGAGCAGTACTTC

d_gene: .
abundance: few
j_gene: TRBJ2-7
v_gene: TRBV7-6
CDR3aa: CASSLGQFYEQYF
CDR3nt: TGTGCCAGCAGCTTAGGACAGTTCTACGAGCAGTACTTC

d_gene: TRBD2
abundance: .
j_gene: TRBJ2-1
v_gene: TRBV6-5
CDR3aa: CASSYGGLAGVNEQFF
CDR3nt: TGTGCCAGCAGTTACGGGGGACTAGCGGGCGTCAATGAGCAGTTCTTC

d_gene: .
abundance: .
j_gene: TRBJ2-5
v_gene: TRBV2
CDR3aa: CASSYDQALGETQYF
CDR3nt: TGTGCCAGCAGTTACGACCAAGCCCTAGGAGAGACCCAGTACTTC

d_gene: .
abundance: .
j_gene: TRBJ1-1
v_gene: TRBV4-1
CDR3aa: CASSQVGGVTEAFF
CDR3nt: TGCGCCAGCAGCCAAGTAGGGGGAGTAACTGAAGCTTTCTTT

d_gene: TRBD2
abundance: .
j_gene: TRBJ2-3
v_gene: TRBV5-4
CDR3aa: CASSYYGLAGDQGDTQYF
CDR3nt: TGTGCCAGCAGCTACTACGGCCTAGCGGGAGATCAGGGAGATACGCAGTATTTT

d_gene: .
abundance: .
j_gene: TRBJ1-1
v_gene: TRBV19
CDR3aa: CASSRVTTNTEAFF
CDR3nt: TGTGCCAGTAGTAGGGTGACAACGAACACTGAAGCTTTCTTT

d_gene: TRBD1
abundance: few
j_gene: TRBJ2-7
v_gene: TRBV19
CDR3aa: CASSPLKGQGIHEQYF
CDR3nt: TGTGCCAGTAGTCCCCTGAAGGGACAGGGAATCCACGAGCAGTACTTC

d_gene: TRBD1
abundance: .
j_gene: TRBJ2-5
v_gene: TRBV4-1
CDR3aa: CASSQGQGGGQETQYF
CDR3nt: TGCGCCAGCAGCCAAGGACAGGGCGGTGGACAAGAGACCCAGTACTTC

d_gene: TRBD1
abundance: .
j_gene: TRBJ2-1
v_gene: TRBV7-9
CDR3aa: CASSLRTGGYNEQFF
CDR3nt: TGTGCCAGCAGCTTGCGGACAGGGGGATACAATGAGCAGTTCTTC

d_gene: .
abundance: .
j_gene: TRBJ1-2
v_gene: TRBV18
CDR3aa: CASSPDTGIDYGYTF
CDR3nt: TGTGCCAGCTCACCAGATACAGGGATCGACTATGGCTACACCTTC

d_gene: TRBD1
abundance: .
j_gene: TRBJ1-1
v_gene: TRBV7-9
CDR3aa: CASSLGQENTEAFF
CDR3nt: TGTGCCAGCAGCTTGGGACAGGAGAACACTGAAGCTTTCTTT

d_gene: TRBD2
abundance: once
j_gene: TRBJ2-1
v_gene: TRBV10-2
CDR3aa: CASSESGSYNEQFF
CDR3nt: TGCGCCAGCAGTGAGAGCGGGAGCTACAATGAGCAGTTCTTC